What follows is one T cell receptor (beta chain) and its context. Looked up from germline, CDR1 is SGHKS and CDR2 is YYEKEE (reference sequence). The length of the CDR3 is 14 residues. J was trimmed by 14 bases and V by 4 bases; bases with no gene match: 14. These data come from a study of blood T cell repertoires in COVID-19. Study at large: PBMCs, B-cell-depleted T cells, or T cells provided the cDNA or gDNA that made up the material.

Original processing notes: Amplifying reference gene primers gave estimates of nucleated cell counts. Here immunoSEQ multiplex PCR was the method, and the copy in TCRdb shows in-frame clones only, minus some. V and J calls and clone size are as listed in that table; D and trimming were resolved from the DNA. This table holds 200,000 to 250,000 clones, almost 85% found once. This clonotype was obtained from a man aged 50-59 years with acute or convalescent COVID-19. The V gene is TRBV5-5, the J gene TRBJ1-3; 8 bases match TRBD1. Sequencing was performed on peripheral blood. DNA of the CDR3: TGTGCCAGCAGCCGAGAGCAATACAGGGGGGCCTTATATTTT. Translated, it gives CASSREQYRGALYF.